Sequencing of this TCR beta chain was carried out in a study of cytomegalovirus exposure and HLA in healthy donors. In the study overall: A prior analysis found 100 million to 140 million unique TCR beta sequences from around 200 million T cells.

PCR primers comprised 60 Vbeta and 13 Jbeta primers. Clones were read by immunoSEQ multiplex PCR, and TCRdb kept only the in-frame ones, dropping some. Its listing shows about 130,000 clones. Sequencing used PBMCs. The TCR comes from a woman in her forties in good health and CMV-seropositive.

The CDR3 DNA follows: TGTGCCAGCAGCTTATCGACTAGCGGAGACTACAATGAGCAGTTCTTC. Protein: CASSLSTSGDYNEQFF. The rearrangement links TRBV11-3 to TRBJ2-1; TRBD2 agrees at 9 bases. CDR1 is SGHNT and CDR2 is YENEEA in the germline V gene. This CDR3 has 16 amino acids. The V segment lost 2 bases and the J segment 3 bases; nucleotides outside the gene matches: 5.